This T cell receptor (beta chain) derives from a study of T cell repertoires in cytomegalovirus infection. Study information: The public TCR beta signatures pointed to both CMV infection and matching HLA type.

In the case of this clonotype: Its matching antigen is unknown.

One entry per CDR3 protein, called by TCRdb with MiXCR from the reads. This sample carries about 180,000 distinct CDR3 sequences, less than 25% of them seen once, and the ten largest clones take 25%. The CDR3 is 16 residues long. Per germline, CDR1 SEHNR and CDR2 FQNEAQ (reference sequence). V shed 5 bases and J 7 bases; nucleotides not matched to a gene: 10. Overall study findings and caveats: Carriers of CMV and the relevant HLA type were discriminated by public TCR beta frequency.

Sequencing was performed on CD8+ T cells from cultured PBMCs, taken from culture after CMV antigen stimulation. The receptor was derived from a human donor in good health (CMV status not recorded). Some clones in this sample may be carry-over from other donors' samples. The rearrangement links TRBV7-9 to TRBJ2-1, with 11 bases lining up with TRBD2. This chain's CDR3 is CASSPIAGGPSNEQFF. In nucleotides, the CDR3 is TGTGCCAGCAGCCCTATAGCGGGGGGGCCGTCGAATGAGCAGTTCTTC.